This T cell receptor beta chain was found in a study of blood T cell repertoires in COVID-19 (TCRdb year 2020). For the wider study: Samples from collaborators originated in the United States, Italy and Spain and spanned both the acute and convalescent phases of COVID-19. The prospective study material was composed of cDNA or gDNA derived from T cells, B-cell-depleted T cells, or PBMCs. Deeply sampled blood TCRbeta repertoires from subjects exposed to, actively infected with, or recovered from COVID-19 were included in the dataset. The repertoires were released in a freely available public database intended as a resource for research on the immune response to SARS-CoV-2. Samples were obtained from the ongoing ImmuneRACE study (first 160 participants) and from roughly 1,300 subjects provided by 6 global collaborators. The sample metadata nearly always contained a de-identified subject ID, COVID-19 status, age in years and sex. Where available, HLA class I and class II types were taken from metadata supplied by the sample provider and were not determined by assay-based typing. Overall study outcomes, separate from this receptor: How much clinical and demographic metadata was included differed by source and by participant, and the metadata was provided uncurated.

Looking up the germline V gene (reference sequence) yields CDR1 DFQATT and CDR2 SNEGSKA. V lost 3 bases and J lost 3 bases; the stretch between them is 11 bases long. The CDR3 has 13 amino acids, counting the end cysteine and phenylalanine. Only the CDR3 part of the read is kept: 39 bases, read in frame from the first base. Details on this clone: This clone's antigen is unknown. Nothing much larger sits one base from this clone, and base qualities are not available.

TCRbeta CDR3 regions were amplified from genomic DNA by means of the immunoSEQ Assay, a bias-controlled multiplex PCR. Per the original workflow: Within the assay, amplification of reference gene primers was used to estimate how many nucleated cells each sample contained. To quantify the absolute abundance of each unique TCRbeta CDR3 rearrangement, sequence reads were collapsed and filtered. For each sample, productive Simpson clonality was calculated as the square root of Simpson's diversity index across productive rearrangements. The table was pulled from immuneACCESS by TCRdb, which kept in-frame rearrangements only. Such tables lose some clones; where checked, under half of the loss comes from unresolved V genes, and the rest has no known cause. V, J and clone size were drawn from that table, and D and trimming were deduced from the DNA. For this sample the table gives about 49,000 clones, of which about 87% were detected only once. The ten largest clones add up to roughly 13% of the sample.

The collaborating institutions used their own protocols to collect whole blood in K2EDTA tubes. Collaborator samples were shipped for TCRbeta analysis as frozen whole blood, isolated PBMCs, or DNA extracted from either sample type. Sequencing used peripheral blood. The receptor chain draws on TRBV20-1 and TRBJ1-1; TRBD1 could be the D gene, as 5 bases match. The TCR was taken from a man older than 75 with acute or convalescent COVID-19. Here the CDR3 is given as CSASVRVDTEAFF. The nucleotide sequence reads TGCAGTGCTAGTGTCAGGGTGGACACTGAAGCTTTCTTT.